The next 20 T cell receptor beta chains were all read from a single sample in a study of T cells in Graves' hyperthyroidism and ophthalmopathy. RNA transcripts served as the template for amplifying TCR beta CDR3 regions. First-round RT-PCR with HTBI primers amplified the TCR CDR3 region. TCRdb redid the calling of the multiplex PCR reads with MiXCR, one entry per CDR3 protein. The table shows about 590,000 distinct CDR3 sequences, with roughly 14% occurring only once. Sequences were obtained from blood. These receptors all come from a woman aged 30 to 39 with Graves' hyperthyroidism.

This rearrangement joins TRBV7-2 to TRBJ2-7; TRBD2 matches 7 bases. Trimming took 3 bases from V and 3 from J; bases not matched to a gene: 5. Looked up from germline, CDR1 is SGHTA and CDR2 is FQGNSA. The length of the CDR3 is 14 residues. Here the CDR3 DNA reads TGTGCCAGCAGCTTCGGGGCTAGCGGCTACGAGCAGTACTTC. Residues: CASSFGASGYEQYF.

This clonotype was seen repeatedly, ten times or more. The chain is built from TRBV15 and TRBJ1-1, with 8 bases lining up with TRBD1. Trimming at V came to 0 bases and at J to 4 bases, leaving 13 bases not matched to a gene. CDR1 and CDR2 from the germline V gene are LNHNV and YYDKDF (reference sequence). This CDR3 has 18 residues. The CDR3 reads CATSRDLVGQGRGTEAFF. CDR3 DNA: TGTGCCACCAGCAGAGATTTAGTAGGACAGGGTCGGGGCACTGAAGCTTTCTTT.

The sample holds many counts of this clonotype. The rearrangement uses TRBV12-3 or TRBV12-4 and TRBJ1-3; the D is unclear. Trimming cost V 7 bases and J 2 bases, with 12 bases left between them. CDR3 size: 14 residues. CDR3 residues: CASNGLLAGNTIYF. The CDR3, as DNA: TGTGCCAGCAACGGACTCCTGGCTGGAAACACCATATATTTT.

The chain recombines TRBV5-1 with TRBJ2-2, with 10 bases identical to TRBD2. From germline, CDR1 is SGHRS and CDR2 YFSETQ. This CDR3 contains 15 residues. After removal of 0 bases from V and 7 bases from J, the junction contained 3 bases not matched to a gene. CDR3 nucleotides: TGCGCCAGCAGCTTGGCTCTAGCGGGAGACGGGGAGCTGTTTTTT. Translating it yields CASSLALAGDGELFF.

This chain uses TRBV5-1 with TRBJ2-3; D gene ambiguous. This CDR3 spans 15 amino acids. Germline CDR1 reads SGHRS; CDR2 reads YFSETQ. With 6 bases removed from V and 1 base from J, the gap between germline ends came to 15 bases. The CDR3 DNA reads TGCGCCAGCAAGTCAAATCCCTTTGGCACAGATACGCAGTATTTT. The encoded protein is CASKSNPFGTDTQYF.

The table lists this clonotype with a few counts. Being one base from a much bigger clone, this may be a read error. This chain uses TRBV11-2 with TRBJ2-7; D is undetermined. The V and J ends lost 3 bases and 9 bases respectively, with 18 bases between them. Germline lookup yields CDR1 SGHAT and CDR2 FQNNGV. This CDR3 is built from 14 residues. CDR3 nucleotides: TGTGCCAGCAGCTTCGACTCCCCCTTCGACGGGCAGTACTTC. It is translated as CASSFDSPFDGQYF. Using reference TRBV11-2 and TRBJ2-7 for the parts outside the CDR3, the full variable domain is EAGVAQSPRYKIIEKRQSVAFWCNPISGHATLYWYQQILGQGPKLLIQFQNNGVVDDSQLPKDRFSAERLKGVDSTLKIQPAKLEDSAVYLCASSFDSPFDGQYFGPGTRLTVT.

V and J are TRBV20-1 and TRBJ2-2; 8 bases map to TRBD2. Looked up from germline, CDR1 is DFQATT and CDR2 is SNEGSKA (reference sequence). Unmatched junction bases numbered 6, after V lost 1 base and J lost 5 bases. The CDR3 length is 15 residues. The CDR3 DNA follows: TGCAGTGCTAGAGCCCCGGGAGGGTATACCGGGGAGCTGTTTTTT. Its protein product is CSARAPGGYTGELFF.

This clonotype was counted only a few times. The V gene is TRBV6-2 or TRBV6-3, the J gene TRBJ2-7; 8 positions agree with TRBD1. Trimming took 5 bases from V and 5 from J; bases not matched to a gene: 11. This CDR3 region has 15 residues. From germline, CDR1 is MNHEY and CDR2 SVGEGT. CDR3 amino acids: CASSHGSGGKNEQYF. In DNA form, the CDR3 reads TGTGCCAGCAGTCACGGGTCAGGGGGCAAAAACGAGCAGTACTTC.

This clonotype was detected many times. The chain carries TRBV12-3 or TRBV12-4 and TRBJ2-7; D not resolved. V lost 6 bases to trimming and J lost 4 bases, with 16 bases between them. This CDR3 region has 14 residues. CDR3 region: CASSPGLQSYEQYF. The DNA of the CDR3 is TGTGCCAGCAGCCCGGGCCTTCAGTCTTACGAGCAGTACTTC.

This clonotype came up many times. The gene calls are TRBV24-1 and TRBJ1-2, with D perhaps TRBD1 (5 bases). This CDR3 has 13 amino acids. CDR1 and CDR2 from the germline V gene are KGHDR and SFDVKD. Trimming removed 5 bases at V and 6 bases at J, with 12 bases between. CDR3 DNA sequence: TGTGCCACCAGTGTGGGGGTAGTCGATGGCTACACCTTC. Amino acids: CATSVGVVDGYTF.

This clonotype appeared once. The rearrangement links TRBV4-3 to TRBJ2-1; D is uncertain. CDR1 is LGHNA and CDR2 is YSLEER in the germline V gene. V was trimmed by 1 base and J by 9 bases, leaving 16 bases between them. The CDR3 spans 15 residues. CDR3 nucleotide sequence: TGCGCCAGCAGCCAAGCTCACCTTTTGGTAGGTGAGCAGTTCTTC. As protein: CASSQAHLLVGEQFF.

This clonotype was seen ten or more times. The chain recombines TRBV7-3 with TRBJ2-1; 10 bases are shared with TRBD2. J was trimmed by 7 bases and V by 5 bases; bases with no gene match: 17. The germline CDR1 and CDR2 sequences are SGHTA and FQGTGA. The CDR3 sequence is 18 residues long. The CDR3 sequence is CASSAPSNLAGVSNEQFF. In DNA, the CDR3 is TGTGCCAGCAGCGCCCCAAGTAACCTAGCGGGAGTATCGAATGAGCAGTTCTTC.

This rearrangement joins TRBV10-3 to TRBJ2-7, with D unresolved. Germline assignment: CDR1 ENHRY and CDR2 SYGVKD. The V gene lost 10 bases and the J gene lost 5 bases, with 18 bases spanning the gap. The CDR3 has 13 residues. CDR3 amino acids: CASSVDLGHEQYF. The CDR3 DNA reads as TGTGCCAGCAGCGTAGATTTGGGCCACGAGCAGTACTTC.

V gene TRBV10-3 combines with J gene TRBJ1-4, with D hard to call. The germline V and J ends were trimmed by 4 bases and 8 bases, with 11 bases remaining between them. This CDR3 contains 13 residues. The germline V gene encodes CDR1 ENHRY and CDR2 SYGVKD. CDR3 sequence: CAISAVGGEKLFF. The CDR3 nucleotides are TGTGCCATCAGTGCAGTCGGTGGGGAAAAACTGTTTTTT.

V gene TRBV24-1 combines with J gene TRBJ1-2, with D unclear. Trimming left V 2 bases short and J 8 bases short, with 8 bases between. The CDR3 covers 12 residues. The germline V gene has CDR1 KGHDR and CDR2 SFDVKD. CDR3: CATSDYKRGYTF. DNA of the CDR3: TGTGCCACCAGTGATTACAAGAGAGGCTACACCTTC.

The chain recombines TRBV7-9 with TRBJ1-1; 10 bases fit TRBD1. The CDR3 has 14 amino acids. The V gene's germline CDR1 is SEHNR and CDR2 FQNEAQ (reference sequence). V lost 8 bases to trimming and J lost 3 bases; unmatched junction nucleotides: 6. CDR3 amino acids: CASGTGTGDTEAFF. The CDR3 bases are TGTGCCAGCGGAACCGGGACAGGGGACACTGAAGCTTTCTTT.

In nucleotides, the CDR3 is TGTGCCAGCAGTCTAACCGGGTCCCCCATTCGGCAGTACTTC. Residues: CASSLTGSPIRQYF. The chain combines TRBV12-3 or TRBV12-4 with TRBJ2-7; D not certain. This CDR3 has 14 residues. With 5 bases removed from V and 9 bases from J, the gap between germline ends came to 20 bases.

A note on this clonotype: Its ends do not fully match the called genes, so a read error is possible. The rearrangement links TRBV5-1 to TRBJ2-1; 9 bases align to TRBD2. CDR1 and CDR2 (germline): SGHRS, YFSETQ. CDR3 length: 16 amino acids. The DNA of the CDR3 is TGCGCCAGCAGCTCCCCCCCCGCGGGAGGGTACAATGAGCGGTTCTTC. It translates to CASSSPPAGGYNERFF. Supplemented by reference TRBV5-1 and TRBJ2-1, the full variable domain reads KAGVTQTPRYLIKTRGQQVTLSCSPISGHRSVSWYQQTPGQGLQFLFEYFSETQRNKGNFPGRFSGRQFSNSRSEMNVSTLELGDSALYLCASSSPPAGGYNERFFGPGTRLTVL.

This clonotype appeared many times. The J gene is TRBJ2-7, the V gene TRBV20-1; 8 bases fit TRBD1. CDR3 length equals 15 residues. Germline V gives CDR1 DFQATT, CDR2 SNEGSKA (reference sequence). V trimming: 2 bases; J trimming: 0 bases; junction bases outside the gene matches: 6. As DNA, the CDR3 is TGCAGTGCTAGACTTCAGGGACAGGCCTCCTACGAGCAGTACTTC. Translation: CSARLQGQASYEQYF.

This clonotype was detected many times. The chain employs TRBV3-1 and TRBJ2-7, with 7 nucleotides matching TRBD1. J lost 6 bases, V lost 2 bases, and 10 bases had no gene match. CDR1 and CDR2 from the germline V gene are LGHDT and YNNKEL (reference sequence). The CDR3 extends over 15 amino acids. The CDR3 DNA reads TGTGCCAGCAGCCAATTAGGGACAGCCCTGGGCGAGCAGTACTTC. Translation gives CASSQLGTALGEQYF.